This TCR beta chain was captured by sequencing in a study of blood T cell repertoires in COVID-19. Across the study: The samples span acute and convalescent COVID-19 from the United States, Italy and Spain. PBMCs, B-cell-depleted T cells, or T cells provided the cDNA or gDNA that made up the material.

CDR1 and CDR2 (germline): LGHNA, YNFKEQ. The CDR3 consists of 16 residues. V dropped 5 bases and J dropped 10; count of bases not matched to a gene: 13. Under the authors' procedure: Counts of nucleated cells, estimated from reference gene primer amplification, were obtained. Sequencing was performed with immunoSEQ multiplex PCR; in TCRdb, only in-frame clones are kept and a portion is missing. D and trimming were read from the DNA, whereas the V and J calls and clone size are those reported in that table. The sample records roughly 99,000 clones, about 89% being singletons. The sample was peripheral blood. This chain uses TRBV4-2 with TRBJ1-6, with 8 bases fitting TRBD1. This sequence was found in a man aged 35 to 55 with active or convalescent COVID-19. The CDR3 nucleotides read TGTGCCAGCAGCTTAACACCCGGACAGGGTAACTCACCCCTCCACTTT. Translation: CASSLTPGQGNSPLHF.